A single TCR beta chain is shown here with its context. Its antigen is not known. The data are from a study of cytomegalovirus exposure and HLA in healthy donors. Study-wide results and limits: Associated with cytomegalovirus, according to the listing, were 150 to 200 TCR beta chains. For TCR beta chains, V- and J-gene trimming was later linked to a missense DCLRE1C variant. The later analysis indicated that the majority of CMV-associated TCR beta chains appeared HLA-restricted.

Primers: 60 Vbeta forward and 13 Jbeta reverse. Profiling relied on immunoSEQ multiplex PCR, and the TCRdb table lists in-frame clones only, not all of them. Of some 180,000 clones listed, 60% to 85% were seen once; the top ten hold around 1.6%. Sequencing was performed on PBMCs. The sequence was obtained from a man aged 18 to 35 in good health and CMV-seronegative.

CDR3 amino acids: CASSPPGTGGLSLGNTIYF. Here the CDR3 DNA reads TGTGCCAGTAGTCCCCCCGGGACAGGGGGCCTCTCTCTCGGAAACACCATATATTTT. The chain has TRBV19 and TRBJ1-3; 12 bases agree with TRBD1. V was pared by 5 bases and J by 4 bases, with 15 bases of the junction left unmatched. This CDR3 has 19 amino acids. CDR1 is LNHDA and CDR2 is SQIVND in the germline V gene (reference sequence).